What follows is one TCR beta chain and its context. With 60 Vbeta and 13 Jbeta primers, the PCR was carried out. Sequenced by immunoSEQ multiplex PCR; TCRdb stores in-frame clones only, minus some. The data hold 150,000 to 200,000 clones, with approximately 73% observed a single time. The data belong to a study of cytomegalovirus exposure and HLA in healthy donors. The CDR3 is made up of 14 amino acids. CDR1 is MNHEY and CDR2 is SMNVEV in the germline V gene (reference sequence). V shed 5 bases, J shed 5 bases, and the junction held 5 bases outside the gene matches. The source material was PBMCs. This TCR derives from a man aged 30 to 45 in good health and CMV-seropositive. The chain has TRBV27 and TRBJ2-7; 11 bases line up with TRBD2. CDR3 bases: TGTGCCAGCAGTCCCCTAGCGGGAGGTGACGAGCAGTACTTC. Its protein is CASSPLAGGDEQYF.